This entry concerns a single T cell receptor (beta chain). Per the germline V gene, CDR1 is SGHRS and CDR2 is YFSETQ. The CDR3 has 13 residues. Primers used in a second PCR of about 7 to 12 cycles were a sample-barcoded 5' primer and a J-beta primer mix. MiXCR, applied by TCRdb to the 5' RACE reads, yields one record per CDR3 protein. This table holds hundreds of thousands of distinct CDR3 sequences, under 70% found once. This sample is part of a study of blood T cells in healthy people across ages. Total RNA extracted from each sample amounted to at least 5 micrograms. This chain links TRBV5-1 with TRBJ2-5; D remains unclear. The J call is doubtful: the DNA matches TRBJ2-7 better. The receptor was isolated from a man aged 55 to 70 in good health. The source material was blood. The CDR3 sequence is CASSSGPSPEQYF. The DNA of the CDR3 is TGCGCCAGCAGCAGTGGACCCTCCCCCGAGCAGTACTTC.